The 2 T cell receptor beta chains below all came from one sample that was sequenced in a study of blood T cell repertoires in COVID-19 (dated by TCRdb to about 2020). Library preparation was by the immunoSEQ multiplex PCR assay. TCRdb's version of the immuneACCESS table is confined to in-frame rearrangements and falls short of the full clone set. An unresolved V gene accounts for under half of the shortfall where checked; the remainder is of unknown origin. The sample profile shows 25,000 to 35,000 clones; about 84% of them were found once. More than 40% of the sample comes from the top ten. Specimen: peripheral blood. These receptors were collected from an elderly woman with acute or convalescent COVID-19.

V usage is TRBV21-1 and J usage is TRBJ1-6. TRBV21-1 is tagged as a pseudogene. This CDR3 spans 15 amino acids. DNA for the CDR3: TGTGCCAGCAGCAAGAGGACTGGCAACAATTCACCCCTCCACTTT. As protein: CASSKRTGNNSPLHF.

CDR3 coding DNA: TGTGCCTGGAGTGTACCCTATCACTACGAGCAGTACTTC. This encodes CAWSVPYHYEQYF. The rearrangement links TRBV30 to TRBJ2-7, with D hard to call. The CDR3 is 13 amino acids. Germline CDR1 GTSNPN, CDR2 SVGIG (reference sequence). Trimming left V 0 bases short and J 3 bases short, with 9 bases between.